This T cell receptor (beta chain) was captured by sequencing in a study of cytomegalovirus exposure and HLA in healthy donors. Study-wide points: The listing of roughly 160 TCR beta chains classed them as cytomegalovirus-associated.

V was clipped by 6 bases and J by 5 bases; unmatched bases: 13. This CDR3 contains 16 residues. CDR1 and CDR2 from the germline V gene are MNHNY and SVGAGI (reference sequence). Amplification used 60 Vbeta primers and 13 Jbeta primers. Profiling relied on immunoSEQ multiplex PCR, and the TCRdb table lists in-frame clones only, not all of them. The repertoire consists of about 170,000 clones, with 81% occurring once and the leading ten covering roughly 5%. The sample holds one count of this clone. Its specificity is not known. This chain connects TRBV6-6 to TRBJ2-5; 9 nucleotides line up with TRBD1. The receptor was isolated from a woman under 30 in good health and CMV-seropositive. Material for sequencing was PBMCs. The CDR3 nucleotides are TGTGCCAGCAGCCAAGAGGGACAGGGCCATAGGGAGACCCAGTACTTC. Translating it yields CASSQEGQGHRETQYF.